This record covers a single TCR beta chain. This clonotype was observed a few times. Its antigen is currently not known. Base qualities are not provided; no much larger clone lies one nucleotide away. Libraries of naive CD8 T cells were generated from about 19,000 to 1,100,000 sorted cells, with 10%, 30% or 50% of the purified RNA used. Naive CD8 T cells were FACS-sorted as CD8+CD4-CCR7+CD45RA+ on a BD FACSAria II into RLT Plus buffer. To test detection sensitivity, Jurkat RNA equivalent to about eleven TCR copies was spiked into samples of roughly 18,000-1,000,000 naive CD8 T cells. CD8 T cells were enriched with RosetteSep CD8+ T Cell Enrichment Cocktail and Ficoll-Paque, followed by ACK red cell lysis. The data stem from a study of molecular identifiers for immune sequencing clone quantification (dated by TCRdb to between 2017 and 2018). Background for the entire study: For a replicate experiment, RNA from about 20,000 or 100,000 naive CD8 T cells was divided into five aliquots, of which four were sequenced. CD8 T cells were used in a methods study to benchmark molecular-identifier clustering-based TCR repertoire sequencing (MIDCIRS) and TCR RNA copy counting.

Summary of the overall study and its limitations: In CMV-specific effector cells, clones with more than 20 RNA copies accounted for over 97% of molecules, whereas in naive cells such clones accounted for under 1%. Modeling indicated about 3 TCR RNA copies recovered per cell, compared with 7.5 to 10 by digital PCR, which implies a capture efficiency of about 31%. Highly expanded clone sizes could be underestimated because identical TCR molecules may share a barcode. Spiked-in Jurkat TCR RNA (approximately eleven copies' worth), which is not part of the donor repertoire, was contained in the naive libraries. When barcode sub-clustering was left out, chimeric consensus sequences inflated TCR diversity, with chimeras reaching as high as 47%. Spiked-in Jurkat TCR RNA equivalent to a single cell was reported to be detectable even among 850,000 to 1,000,000 naive CD8 T cells.

The receptor library was made with PCR. Sequencing relied on a NextSeq 500. Bulk TCR libraries were prepared as previously described, using TCR primers listed in Table S5. Purification of total RNA was performed with the Qiagen AllPrep DNA/RNA kit. Reads from multiple sequencing runs of the same library were pooled before analysis. From the authors' description of their analysis: Only reads with exact TCR constant sequence were kept, trimmed to 150 nt, and grouped by their 12-nt molecular barcodes. Reads within each barcode group were sub-clustered using a 15% Levenshtein threshold, and quality-weighted consensus sequences were constructed for each RNA molecule. Non-functional sequences were excluded, and lower-count sequences lying one edit away from another sequence were also excluded. Barcode sub-clusters with fewer than 20% of the maximum read count were removed, based on fitting two negative binomial distributions. Using fastp trimming at Q25 and MiXCR clonotype assembly, TCRdb reanalyzed the public sequencing data and kept in-frame beta chains. Each CDR3 protein appears once, grouped with its most common genes and DNA. The V and J calls here are based on TCRdb, not the publication. A total of over 550,000 distinct CDR3 sequences appear in this sample, about 25% of them only once. About 0.81% of the sample is held by the ten biggest clonotypes.

This receptor was identified in a human donor in good health. Some libraries in this study had Jurkat cell RNA spiked in. The sample comprised naive CD8+ T cells from blood, with Jurkat cell RNA spiked in. The cell subset or site label, read with the paper, signifies: FACS-sorted CD8+CD4-CCR7+CD45RA+ naive T cells.

The base sequence is TGTGCCAGCAGTATTACTAGCGGCTACGAGCAGTACTTC. Its translation is CASSITSGYEQYF. This chain is built from TRBV27 and TRBJ2-7, with 8 junctional bases fitting TRBD2. CDR1 and CDR2, per the germline V gene (reference sequence), are MNHEY and SMNVEV. The CDR3 covers 13 residues, taking in both the cysteine and the phenylalanine. The CDR3 DNA has 39 bases and is translated from base 1. The junction shows trimming of 5 bases on V and 3 bases on J, and the gene matches do not reach 3 bases of it.